These 4 T cell receptor beta chains share one sample of origin, sequenced in a study of blood T cell repertoires in COVID-19. The table came from immunoSEQ multiplex PCR; TCRdb's copy has only in-frame clones and leaves some out. The sample includes 150,000 to 200,000 clones, about 90% seen only once; the top ten take approximately 5%. The specimen was peripheral blood. These receptors originate from a man younger than 45 with COVID-19, enrolled during active disease.

This chain links TRBV6-2 or TRBV6-3 with TRBJ2-2, with 7 bases lining up with TRBD1. This CDR3 comprises 16 residues. Germline CDR1 MNHEY, CDR2 SVGEGT. After removal of 2 bases from V and 1 base from J, the junction contained 4 bases not matched to a gene. As DNA, the CDR3 is TGTGCCAGCAGTTACAGACAGGGCCTGAACACCGGGGAGCTGTTTTTT. Protein product: CASSYRQGLNTGELFF.

The V call is TRBV5-1, the J call TRBJ2-1; D is possibly TRBD1 (6 bases). The V and J ends lost 3 bases and 0 bases respectively, with 19 bases between them. Germline CDR1 SGHRS, CDR2 YFSETQ. CDR3 length equals 18 residues. CDR3 region: CASSYRTALGSSYNEQFF. CDR3 coding DNA: TGCGCCAGCAGCTATAGGACAGCCCTGGGTAGCTCCTACAATGAGCAGTTCTTC.

This clone was counted once. The chain links TRBV19 to TRBJ1-3, with D unresolved. The CDR3 is 15 amino acids. CDR1 and CDR2 from the germline V gene are LNHDA and SQIVND (reference sequence). Trimming pared 2 bases from V and 0 bases from J, leaving 8 bases between. The CDR3 region has the DNA TGTGCCAGTAGTATACGTCTGAGCTCTGGAAACACCATATATTTT. Translated, it gives CASSIRLSSGNTIYF.

CDR3 region: CASSLDIQETQYF. The CDR3 DNA follows: TGTGCCAGCAGCCTTGACATCCAAGAGACCCAGTACTTC. The rearrangement joins TRBV7-9 to TRBJ2-5; D call uncertain. The CDR3 contains 13 residues. From germline, CDR1 is SEHNR and CDR2 FQNEAQ (reference sequence). V lost 5 bases to trimming and J lost 1 base, with 8 bases between them.